These 13 T cell receptor beta chains were sequenced from one sample in a study of cytomegalovirus exposure and HLA in healthy donors. 60 Vbeta and 13 Jbeta primers were used in PCR. Generated by immunoSEQ multiplex PCR, the TCRdb table keeps only in-frame clones and is missing some. The sample records roughly 190,000 clones, about four fifths being singletons. Sequenced sample: PBMCs. These receptors were collected from a girl aged 5-17 years in good health and CMV-seropositive.

The gene calls are TRBV5-1 and TRBJ1-5; D gene ambiguous. With 4 bases removed from V and 9 bases from J, the gap between germline ends came to 20 bases. CDR1 and CDR2 (germline): SGHRS, YFSETQ. This CDR3 is 15 amino acids long. The CDR3 DNA reads TGCGCCAGCAGCGCCCAAAGAGTGTTCGAGGGGCCCCAGCATTTT. Its protein product is CASSAQRVFEGPQHF.

V usage is TRBV19 and J usage is TRBJ2-7, with TRBD1 matching 9 bases. The CDR3 is 14 residues long. After removal of 5 bases from V and 5 bases from J, the junction contained 7 bases not matched to a gene. The germline gives CDR1 LNHDA, CDR2 SQIVND (reference sequence). CDR3 region: CASSARTGEHEQYF. CDR3 nucleotide sequence: TGTGCCAGTAGTGCCCGGACAGGGGAACACGAGCAGTACTTC.

This clone has only one observation. The rearrangement uses TRBV9 and TRBJ1-2; tentative D call: TRBD1 (6 bases). CDR1 and CDR2 (germline): SGDLS, YYNGEE. V lost 0 bases to trimming and J lost 4 bases, with 13 bases between them. The CDR3 spans 15 residues. CDR3 DNA: TGTGCCAGCAGCGTAGGCGGGGGGCAGATCTATGGCTACACCTTC. It is translated as CASSVGGGQIYGYTF.

The gene calls are TRBV29-1 and TRBJ1-2, with 7 bases matching TRBD1. Germline V CDR1 and CDR2: SQVTM, ANQGSEA. Losses at the gene ends were 6 bases for V and 2 bases for J; bases not matched to a gene: 12. The CDR3 totals 15 residues. The CDR3 here is CSVAGTDELNYGYTF. In DNA form, the CDR3 reads TGCAGCGTGGCCGGGACAGACGAATTAAACTATGGCTACACCTTC.

This clone was seen a handful of times. CDR3 residues: CASSELQTSGENEQFF. CDR3 nucleotide sequence: TGTGCCAGCAGCGAATTACAGACTAGCGGGGAGAATGAGCAGTTCTTC. This rearrangement joins TRBV4-2 to TRBJ2-1, with 11 nucleotides matching TRBD2. The V segment lost 5 bases and the J segment 7 bases; nucleotides outside the gene matches: 10. CDR3 size: 16 residues. The germline gives CDR1 LGHNA, CDR2 YNFKEQ.

The chain employs TRBV9 and TRBJ2-7; 12 bases align to TRBD2. The CDR3 loop spans 15 amino acids. V was pared by 2 bases and J by 4 bases, with 4 bases of the junction left unmatched. CDR1 is SGDLS and CDR2 is YYNGEE in the germline V gene. The CDR3 region has the DNA TGTGCCAGCAGCGTGAACGGACTAGCGGGGTACGAGCAGTACTTC. It yields the protein CASSVNGLAGYEQYF. Filled out from reference TRBV9 and TRBJ2-7, the complete variable domain reads DSGVTQTPKHLITATGQRVTLRCSPRSGDLSVYWYQQSLDQGLQFLIQYYNGEERAKGNILERFSAQQFPDLHSELNLSSLELGDSALYFCASSVNGLAGYEQYFGPGTRLTVT.

The chain combines TRBV21-1 with TRBJ2-7; TRBD1, the table's D call, lacks a check against the DNA. TRBV21-1 is a pseudogene. The CDR3 spans 18 residues. The CDR3 nucleotides read TGTGCCAGCAGCACCTCCGGGACAGGGGCACCGAGCTCCTACGAGCAGTACTTC. This sequence encodes CASSTSGTGAPSSYEQYF.

The chain carries TRBV2 and TRBJ2-5; the match to TRBD2 covers 11 bases. The CDR3 has 15 residues. Germline trimming cut 6 bases from V and 2 bases from J; bases unmatched to any gene: 5. Germline CDR1 is SNHLY and CDR2 is FYNNEI. The CDR3: CASSALAGGQETQYF. DNA of the CDR3: TGTGCCAGCAGCGCTTTAGCGGGGGGGCAAGAGACCCAGTACTTC.

This sequence joins TRBV5-1 and TRBJ2-7; 9 nucleotides agree with TRBD2. CDR3 length: 16 amino acids. V dropped 0 bases and J dropped 6; count of bases not matched to a gene: 10. The germline gives CDR1 SGHRS, CDR2 YFSETQ. The CDR3 protein is CASSLEATSGLGEQYF. In DNA form, the CDR3 reads TGCGCCAGCAGCTTGGAGGCGACTAGCGGCCTGGGCGAGCAGTACTTC. Full variable domain (rest looked up from reference TRBV5-1 and TRBJ2-7): KAGVTQTPRYLIKTRGQQVTLSCSPISGHRSVSWYQQTPGQGLQFLFEYFSETQRNKGNFPGRFSGRQFSNSRSEMNVSTLELGDSALYLCASSLEATSGLGEQYFGPGTRLTVT.

This clone was detected only a few times. The chain uses TRBV6-4 and TRBJ2-2; D gene ambiguous. The CDR3 contains 14 residues. V dropped 4 bases and J dropped 7 bases, with 13 bases sitting between them. Germline V gene sequence: CDR1 MRHNA, CDR2 SNTAGT. The CDR3 here is CASSALGQVGELFF. The CDR3 bases are TGTGCCAGCAGTGCCTTGGGCCAGGTCGGGGAGCTGTTTTTT.

This rearrangement joins TRBV29-1 to TRBJ1-1, with D perhaps TRBD1 (5 bases). The CDR3 spans 13 residues. V was pared by 6 bases and J by 0 bases, with 11 bases between. Germline-derived CDR1 and CDR2 are SQVTM and ANQGSEA. DNA of the CDR3: TGCAGCGTCGACAGTGTAATGAACACTGAAGCTTTCTTT. Translating it yields CSVDSVMNTEAFF.

CDR3 in amino acids: CASSLDPRDSLYGYTF. The CDR3 region has the DNA TGCGCCAGCAGCTTGGATCCCCGGGACAGCCTGTATGGCTACACCTTC. V usage is TRBV5-1 and J usage is TRBJ1-2; 7 bases line up with TRBD1. The CDR3 has 16 amino acids. Trimming at V came to 0 bases and at J to 5 bases, leaving 10 bases not matched to a gene. Per the germline V gene, CDR1 is SGHRS and CDR2 is YFSETQ. Full variable domain (outside the CDR3, taken from reference TRBV5-1 and TRBJ1-2): KAGVTQTPRYLIKTRGQQVTLSCSPISGHRSVSWYQQTPGQGLQFLFEYFSETQRNKGNFPGRFSGRQFSNSRSEMNVSTLELGDSALYLCASSLDPRDSLYGYTFGSGTRLTVV.

CDR3 sequence (DNA): TGTGCCTGGAGAGCTACCCCCGGGACTAGCGAACCCTACGAGCAGTACTTC. Residues: CAWRATPGTSEPYEQYF. The chain uses TRBV30 and TRBJ2-7; 10 bases are shared with TRBD2. The V gene's germline CDR1 is GTSNPN and CDR2 SVGIG (reference sequence). V shed 3 bases and J 2 bases; nucleotides not matched to a gene: 13. The CDR3 has 17 amino acids. Combining the CDR3 with reference TRBV30 and TRBJ2-7 gives the whole variable domain SQTIHQWPATLVQPVGSPLSLECTVEGTSNPNLYWYRQAAGRGLQLLFYSVGIGQISSEVPQNLSASRPQDRQFILSSKKLLLSDSGFYLCAWRATPGTSEPYEQYFGPGTRLTVT.